The TCR beta chain under discussion was sequenced for a study of T cell repertoires in cytomegalovirus infection. About the research overall: It was the public TCR beta signatures that indicated both CMV infection and matching HLA type. Study-level results: Clonotype analysis showed dominance of the ex vivo response by HLA-C-restricted CMV-specific TCR beta clonotypes.

TCRdb processed the reads anew with MiXCR; each CDR3 protein has one entry. The profile shows almost 550,000 distinct CDR3 sequences, more than 15% of them singletons. Germline V gene data show CDR1 as MNHEY and CDR2 as SMNVEV (reference sequence). The CDR3 covers 15 residues. Turning to this clonotype: Antigen specificity is unknown. Compared with germline, one end of the junction differs, possibly owing to a read error.

The rearrangement uses TRBV27 and TRBJ2-3; TRBD2 might be the D (5 bases). This sequence originates from a human donor in good health (CMV status not recorded). Some clones in this sample may be carry-over from other donors' samples. Sequenced material: CD8+ T cells from PBMCs. The chain's CDR3 is CASSPVAWERDTPYF. In nucleotides, the CDR3 is TGTGCCAGTAGTCCTGTGGCGTGGGAGAGGGATACGCCGTATTTT.